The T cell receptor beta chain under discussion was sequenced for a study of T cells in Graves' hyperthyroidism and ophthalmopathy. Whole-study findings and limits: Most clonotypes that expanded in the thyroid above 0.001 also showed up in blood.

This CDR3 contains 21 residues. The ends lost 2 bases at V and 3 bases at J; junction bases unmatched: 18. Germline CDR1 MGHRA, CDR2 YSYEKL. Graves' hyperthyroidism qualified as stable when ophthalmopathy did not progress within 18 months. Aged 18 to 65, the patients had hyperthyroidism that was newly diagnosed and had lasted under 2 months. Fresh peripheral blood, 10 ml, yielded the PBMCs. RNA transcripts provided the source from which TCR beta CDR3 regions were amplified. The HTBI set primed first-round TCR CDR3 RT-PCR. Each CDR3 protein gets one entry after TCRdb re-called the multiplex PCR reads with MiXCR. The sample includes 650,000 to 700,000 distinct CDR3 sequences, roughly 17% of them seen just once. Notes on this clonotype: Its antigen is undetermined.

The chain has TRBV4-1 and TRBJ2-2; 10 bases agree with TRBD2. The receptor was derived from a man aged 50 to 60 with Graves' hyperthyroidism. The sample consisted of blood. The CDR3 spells CASSQYRLAGDKDYDTGELFF. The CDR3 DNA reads TGCGCCAGCAGCCAATACCGGCTAGCGGGAGATAAAGATTATGACACCGGGGAGCTGTTTTTT.